This T cell receptor (beta chain) was recovered during a study of cytomegalovirus exposure and HLA in healthy donors (dated by TCRdb to the late 2010s). Regarding the research as a whole: In an earlier analysis of approximately 500 of the donors, 250 to 350 Gb of sequence data and just under 120 million unique TCR beta sequences from 150 million to 200 million T cells were reported. Donor age, sex, ethnicity and CMV serostatus were compiled together with the repertoire data. Across under 500 genotyped donors of the cohort, an average of approximately 240,000 unique TCR beta nucleotide sequences per donor were sequenced, and around 19% of those sequences were non-productive. The study aimed to test whether cataloging public T cell receptors could reveal signatures of past pathogen exposure. About 330 gigabases of sequencing data and around 80 million unique TCR sequences made up an early release that covered roughly 670 HLA-typed donors. An earlier analysis of 500 to 650 of the donors applied high-throughput TCR beta sequencing to assess whether each TCR beta V gene segment acted as functional or pseudogenic. HLA typing included class I and class II loci at four-digit resolution. Typing coverage varied by locus: about 629-640 donors for A, B, C, DRB1 and DQB1; approximately 560 for DQA1; 606 for DPA1; around 490 for DPB1. Five DR-DQ haplotypes were handled as single units for association and clustering because linkage in the cohort was strong. Besides the first cohort of roughly 660 subjects, a separate validation cohort made up of roughly 120 different subjects was used. To study patterns of TCR occurrence, a later analysis re-analyzed previously published TCR beta repertoires from 666 donors and added high-resolution HLA genotyping. High-throughput TCR immunosequencing, statistical association of individual TCRs with disease status, and machine learning were combined to predict cytomegalovirus infection status. Rather than using new phenotypic data, the later analysis identified candidate immune exposures from TCR beta sequences and from how often those sequences occurred across donors. Using immunosequencing, the study profiled T cell repertoires from roughly 650 subjects and related those repertoires to cytomegalovirus serostatus. Among the roughly 410 genotyped donors, more than 70% belonged to the genetic ancestry cluster associated with self-reported Caucasian donors. All discovery cohort repertoires had been generated using a single sequencing platform. Genome-wide SNP genotypes for about three fifths of the roughly 670 donors were used in a later genetic analysis, which treated that subset as a discovery cohort. Beyond this particular receptor, the publication reports: In vitro tests confirmed that a few of the cytomegalovirus-associated TCR beta chains recognize cytomegalovirus antigens. A later analysis found that HLA-associated TCR beta chains were more clonally expanded and had lower generation probabilities than equally common non-associated chains. An association between a missense DCLRE1C variant and V-gene and J-gene trimming of TCR beta chains was found in a later genetic analysis and replicated in an independent cohort. The presence/absence analyses assumed that sequencing depth was roughly uniform across donors, and that assumption may not be true. It was suggested by the authors that the approach could potentially be generalized to other disease states and immunological phenotypes. A group of highly shared sequence variants was considered likely to be a technical artifact of the sequencing pipeline. Strong co-occurrence of HLA alleles, especially DR and DQ, made assigning TCR associations to individual alleles difficult. Cytomegalovirus status was reported to be diagnosed by the classifier with high specificity and sensitivity in both the original and validation cohorts. Correlated functional status among segregating V segments might reflect linkage disequilibrium, but an unknown experimental factor could not be ruled out. Because HLA typing was missing for some donors at each locus, association tests included only the typed subset. The study listed 170 or so TCR beta chains as associated with cytomegalovirus. Most TCR sequences were observed very rarely across donors, whereas some public TCRs were present in many individuals. In a later analysis, TCR association rates were found to vary across HLA loci, with the most associated TCRs seen for DRB1 alleles and the fewest for HLA-C alleles. This cohort had only TCR beta chains sequenced, and the lack of alpha or paired-chain data limited which features could be detected. The only immune exposure information available for the cohort was CMV serostatus. The 87-base-pair reads could not distinguish some IMGT-functional V segments, including TRBV6-2 and TRBV6-3, so those segments were excluded. Most CMV-associated TCR beta chains appeared to be HLA-restricted in a later analysis, and the HLA associations seemed to be driven largely by CMV exposure. In a later analysis, several top co-occurrence clusters were reported to appear linked to parvovirus B19, influenza, CMV and Epstein-Barr virus. An earlier analysis of approximately 590 of the donors showed that most TCR beta V segments appeared in productive rearrangements either about 87% or about 30% of the time, which broadly matched IMGT annotations. A later genetic analysis reported fewer N-insertions in productive TCRs among donors in an Asian-associated ancestry cluster than the 666-donor mean. A further reported finding was that TCR beta sequences accurately predicted the HLA-A and HLA-B alleles for most subjects in the first cohort. Specific HLA alleles were associated with roughly 16,000 TCR beta sequences at a false discovery rate of 0.05 in a later analysis. Because counts were too low, roughly 16 rarely observed V segments, including chromosome 9 orphons, were excluded from the earlier analysis of roughly 580 of the donors.

The germline V and J ends show losses of 5 bases and 8 bases respectively, and no gene match explains 11 bases of the junction. Looking up the germline V gene yields CDR1 SNHLY and CDR2 FYNNEI. Counted from cysteine to phenylalanine, this CDR3 has 15 amino acids. The kept DNA is CDR3 alone, 45 bases in frame from the first base. Libraries came from the immunoSEQ multiplex PCR assay. A mixture of 60 forward primers for TCR Vbeta segments and 13 reverse primers for TCR Jbeta segments was used in the multiplex PCR. A multiplex PCR assay on genomic DNA amplified the CDR3 region of rearranged TCR beta genes. The amplified TCR beta libraries were sequenced on the Illumina HiSeq System as 87-base-pair reads. Per the source publication's procedure: In a later analysis, approximately 74 million unique TCR beta chains were counted across the roughly 700 repertoires, and about 9.9 million of these chains were shared by at least two donors. A nearest-neighbor algorithm error-corrected the raw reads and collapsed the reads into unique sequences, merging closely related sequences to remove PCR and sequencing errors. Alignment of CDR3 sequences to IMGT reference sequences was used to assign V, D and J gene segments. Each retained sequence needed at least a six-nucleotide match to both a V gene segment and a J gene segment. A rearrangement was called productive if the CDR3 had no stop codons and remained in frame with V and J, and every other rearrangement was called non-productive. CDR3 was defined according to IMGT convention as the region running from the second conserved V-encoded cysteine to the conserved J-encoded phenylalanine. In an earlier analysis of around 570 of the donors, sequences lacking an unambiguous match to a single V gene segment were excluded. In an earlier analysis of 450 to 700 of the donors, V segments were called functional above 56.7% productive rearrangements and were called segregating when the between-donor standard deviation exceeded 5%. A statistical classification framework was developed to diagnose cytomegalovirus status using the catalog of TCR beta chain sequences. In a later analysis, TCR nucleotide sequences were compared against IMGT/GENE-DB human TR gene sequences so that V and J genes could be assigned. Using the TCRdist pipeline, a later analysis assigned CDR3 sequences along with most-parsimonious VDJ recombination scenarios. In a later analysis, each TCR beta chain was defined by its CDR3 amino acid sequence together with its V-gene family, and reads lacking a unique V-gene family were excluded. As a way to deal with suspected cross-contamination and a sequencing artifact, a later analysis dropped hundreds of nucleotide sequences that were highly shared and had low generation probability. A later analysis calculated a clonal expansion index for each public chain from normalized within-repertoire ranks of inferred template counts. In a later analysis, generation probabilities were computed using a VDJ recombination model fitted to out-of-frame rearrangements, and the results were checked against IGoR. Hypergeometric tests were used in a later analysis to score TCR-TCR, TCR-HLA and TCR-CMV co-occurrence, with a repertoire-size bias correction applied to the TCR pairs. To estimate false discovery rates, a later analysis permuted the HLA or CMV assignments 20 times. In a later analysis, co-occurring TCRs were grouped using DBSCAN, with TCRdist sequence similarity added in when clustering inside HLA-allele-positive subsets. Repertoires with fewer than 30,000 or more than 120,000 public chains, plus five repertoires with anomalous nucleotide sharing, were excluded from co-occurrence clustering. TCRdb re-hosts the immuneACCESS table, in-frame sequences only. Its copies lack some clones; in the studies checked, an unresolved V gene accounts for under half of them, and the cause for the rest is not known. V and J calls and clone size are those listed in that table; D and trimming were worked out from the DNA. This sample is represented by fewer than 300,000 clones; 75% to 85% of them were singletons. In total, the top ten clones hold about 0.3% of the sample.

The cohort consisted of 600 to 700 healthy bone marrow donors. All cohort members were sampled while nominally healthy, although unrecorded immune exposures were likely present. The donor tested CMV seronegative, placing the donor among the 350 to 400 seronegative members of the cohort. Each donor provided a peripheral blood sample, and peripheral blood mononuclear cells were used for TCR beta sequencing. The Qiagen DNeasy Blood Extraction Kit was used to extract genomic DNA from the blood cell samples. A note on this clone: There is no known antigen for this receptor. Per-base qualities were not stored, and no clone one base away is much larger.

The receptor chain draws on TRBV2 and TRBJ2-7; 11 bases in between match TRBD1. This clonotype was sampled from a girl aged 2 to 9 in good health and CMV-seronegative. Specimen: PBMCs. Here the CDR3 is given as CASSPGTGGLNKQYF. The DNA reads as follows: TGTGCCAGCAGTCCCGGGACAGGGGGACTTAACAAGCAGTACTTC.